The 11 T cell receptor beta chains in this list originate from one sample, sequenced in a study of CD8 T cells in Susac syndrome (dated by TCRdb to between 2018 and 2020). The library relied on the immunoSEQ multiplex PCR assay. RNA was extracted using the RNeasy kit, and 0.5 to 1 microgram was reverse transcribed with random hexamers. TCRdb reprocessing: public reads trimmed at Q25 with fastp, clones called with MiXCR, in-frame beta chains kept. Rows matching on CDR3 protein sequence are summarized as one entry with the most common DNA and genes. In this sample the table shows about 140,000 distinct CDR3 sequences, approximately 95% of which occur a single time. Approximately 0.13% of the sample belongs to the ten largest clones. The sample was CD4+ T cells from PBMCs. These TCRs come from a human donor with Susac syndrome.

The chain links TRBV7-2 to TRBJ2-7; D is uncertain. Per germline, CDR1 SGHTA and CDR2 FQGNSA. Deletions cut 0 bases from V and 3 bases from J, with 6 bases between. The CDR3 is 13 amino acids. CDR3 residues: CASSLAELYEQYF. CDR3 DNA: TGTGCCAGCAGCTTAGCCGAGCTCTACGAGCAGTACTTC.

CDR3 DNA: TGTGCCAGCAGCCGCCGGGGGGATTCCTACAATGAGCAGTTCTTC. This gives the protein CASSRRGDSYNEQFF. J is TRBJ2-1 and V is TRBV3-1; 7 bases map to TRBD2. The V gene's germline CDR1 is LGHDT and CDR2 YNNKEL (reference sequence). The CDR3 spans 15 residues. Trimming at V came to 4 bases and at J to 1 base, leaving 4 bases not matched to a gene.

The chain is built from TRBV29-1 and TRBJ2-7; the match to TRBD1 covers 9 bases. V shed 5 bases and J 1 base; nucleotides not matched to a gene: 3. CDR1 and CDR2 from the germline V gene are SQVTM and ANQGSEA. CDR3 length: 13 residues. CDR3 sequence reads: CSVTGGRSYEQYF. The CDR3 bases are TGCAGCGTTACAGGGGGCAGGTCCTACGAGCAGTACTTC.

The J gene is TRBJ2-1, the V gene TRBV27; 7 nucleotides agree with TRBD2. Losses at the gene ends were 5 bases for V and 6 bases for J; bases not matched to a gene: 10. Germline CDR1 and CDR2: MNHEY and SMNVEV (reference sequence). The CDR3 is made up of 15 amino acids. CDR3 sequence: CASSETSFGSNEQFF. As DNA, the CDR3 is TGTGCCAGCAGTGAGACTAGCTTCGGCTCCAATGAGCAGTTCTTC.

The V call is TRBV5-1, the J call TRBJ2-7; weak D call: TRBD1 (6 bases). Germline V gene lookup returns CDR1 SGHRS and CDR2 YFSETQ. This CDR3 has 13 amino acids. The V end lost 4 bases, the J end lost 3 bases, and 11 bases lay between the germline ends. CDR3 residues: CASSIRGRYEQYF. The CDR3, as DNA: TGCGCCAGCAGCATCAGGGGCCGCTACGAGCAGTACTTC.

This chain connects TRBV7-2 to TRBJ1-6, with D uncertain. This CDR3 is built from 15 residues. CDR1 and CDR2 (germline): SGHTA, FQGNSA. V was clipped by 8 bases and J by 0 bases, with 11 bases between them. The CDR3 DNA is TGTGCCAGCGCCGGGATAAGCTCCTATAATTCACCCCTCCACTTT. This sequence encodes CASAGISSYNSPLHF.

About this clonotype: A junction end diverges from the germline sequence, so it may reflect a read error. The V call is TRBV3-1, the J call TRBJ2-1, with unresolved D. The germline gives CDR1 LGHDT, CDR2 YNNKEL (reference sequence). The CDR3 sequence is 13 residues long. The CDR3 is CASSQDRWQERFF. The CDR3 nucleotides are TGTGCCAGCAGCCAAGATCGTTGGCAGGAGCGGTTCTTC.

The V call is TRBV3-1, the J call TRBJ2-1; 9 positions match TRBD2. Unmatched junction bases numbered 10, after V lost 0 bases and J lost 10 bases. CDR3 size: 16 residues. Per the germline V gene, CDR1 is LGHDT and CDR2 is YNNKEL (reference sequence). CDR3 sequence reads: CASSQDLAGGSNEQFF. CDR3 in DNA: TGTGCCAGCAGCCAAGATCTGGCGGGGGGGTCCAACGAGCAGTTCTTC.

This chain links TRBV25-1 with TRBJ2-1; no clear D gene. The germline V and J ends were trimmed by 1 base and 7 bases, with 8 bases remaining between them. The CDR3 consists of 13 residues. Germline V CDR1 and CDR2: MGHDK, SYGVNS. CDR3 residues: CASSESAFNEQFF. CDR3 nucleotides: TGTGCCAGCAGTGAATCGGCCTTTAATGAGCAGTTCTTC. The full variable domain, its missing parts supplied by reference TRBV25-1 and TRBJ2-1, is EADIYQTPRYLVIGTGKKITLECSQTMGHDKMYWYQQDPGMELHLIHYSYGVNSTEKGDLSSESTVSRIRTEHFPLTLESARPSHTSQYLCASSESAFNEQFFGPGTRLTVL.

Written as DNA, the CDR3 is TGTGCCAGCAGTTTGAATAGCGCGAATACGCAGTATTTT. It specifies CASSLNSANTQYF. V is TRBV12-3 or TRBV12-4 and J is TRBJ2-3; a possible D gene is TRBD2 (5 bases). Trimming took 3 bases from V and 7 from J, leaving 11 bases between them. The CDR3 extends over 13 amino acids.

The rearrangement joins TRBV20-1 to TRBJ1-5, with 7 bases aligning to TRBD1. J gave up 2 bases and V 3 bases, and 7 bases lay outside the gene matches. Germline CDR1 DFQATT, CDR2 SNEGSKA (reference sequence). CDR3 length: 15 residues. The CDR3 DNA is TGCAGTGCTAGTAAGGGGGCATTGGGCAATCAGCCCCAGCATTTT. Translated: CSASKGALGNQPQHF.